Listed below are T cell receptor beta chains from one sample, sequenced in a study of graft-versus-host responses after intestinal transplantation. Their antigens are not known. Produced via immunoSEQ multiplex PCR; TCRdb's table is partial and in-frame only. The sample holds 71,000 or so clones, around 91% seen once. The material sequenced was unstimulated CD8+ T cells sorted from spleen or lymph node cells, taken before intestinal transplant. The source is a human donor who received an intestinal transplant. Each CDR3 is given with its conserved first and last residue. Each record gives: J gene, V gene, clone size, D gene, CDR3 DNA, CDR3 protein. A D gene is named only where the DNA matches it firmly. Size values are once, few and many counts, or a class for expanded clones, and some rows have none.

>TRBJ2-5|TRBV6-5|.|.
TGTGCCAGCAGTTACTCGAATCTAGTGTTCTCGGAGACCCAGTACTTC
CASSYSNLVFSETQYF
>TRBJ2-6|TRBV18|.|.
TGTGCCAGCTCACGGACAGCCTCTGAGGGGGCCAACGTCCTGACTTTC
CASSRTASEGANVLTF
>TRBJ1-2|TRBV7-2|.|TRBD1
TGTGCCAGCAGCTTAGCGCAGGAGACAGGGGTAACCTATGGCTACACCTTC
CASSLAQETGVTYGYTF
>TRBJ2-3|TRBV13|.|.
TGTGCCAGCATCAGTGCGGGGACTCTCACAGATACGCAGTATTTT
CASISAGTLTDTQYF
>TRBJ1-1|TRBV7-9|.|.
TGTGCCAGCAGCTTAGGGCAGGCAGAAGCTTTCTTT
CASSLGQAEAFF
>TRBJ1-1|TRBV5-1|.|.
TGCGCCAGCAGCCCACTGGCGGGGTCGGTTAGAGGAGCTTTCTTT
CASSPLAGSVRGAFF
>TRBJ2-3|TRBV25-1|.|TRBD2
TGTGCCAGCAGTGATGTAGCGGGGGGCACAGATACGCAGTATTTT
CASSDVAGGTDTQYF
>TRBJ2-7|TRBV6-1|few|.
TGTGCCAGCAGTGAATTCGGGGGACACGAGCAGTACTTC
CASSEFGGHEQYF
>TRBJ1-6|TRBV6-1|few|.
TGTGCCAGCAGTGAAGGAGACTTACTCAATTCACCCCTCCACTTT
CASSEGDLLNSPLHF
>TRBJ1-1|TRBV7-2|.|.
TGTGCCAGCAGCTTAGGACAGGTACTGAACACTGAAGCTTTCTTT
CASSLGQVLNTEAFF
>TRBJ1-1|TRBV7-6|.|TRBD1
TGTGCCAGCAGCCCCCGGACAGGGGAGAACACTGAAGCTTTCTTT
CASSPRTGENTEAFF
>TRBJ2-7|TRBV9|once|.
TGTGCCAGCAGCGTGAACAGAGGGGGGGACTACGAGCAGTACTTC
CASSVNRGGDYEQYF
>TRBJ2-3|TRBV13|.|TRBD2
TGTGCCAGCAGCTTATCTGGGGGGGATAGAGATACGCAGTATTTT
CASSLSGGDRDTQYF
>TRBJ1-1|TRBV4-1|.|.
TGCGCCAGCAGCCAAGAGGGCCCGAACACTGAAGCTTTCTTT
CASSQEGPNTEAFF
>TRBJ2-6|TRBV18|.|.
TGTGCCAGCTCACGGACAGATCCCTCTGGGGCCAACGTCCTGACTTTC
CASSRTDPSGANVLTF
>TRBJ2-7|TRBV11-2|.|TRBD2
TGTGCCACCCAACGGGGGGGCGCCTCCAACGAGCAGTACTTC
CATQRGGASNEQYF
>TRBJ1-6|TRBV4-2|.|.
TGTGCCAGCAGCCAAGATCAGGGGTGGAATTCACCCCTCCACTTT
CASSQDQGWNSPLHF
>TRBJ1-6|TRBV28|.|TRBD1
TGTGCCAGCAGTCCCCGGACAGGAGGACCCCTCCACTTT
CASSPRTGGPLHF
>TRBJ2-3|TRBV13|.|TRBD1
TGTGCCAGCAGCCCGACAGGGGCTGGCACAGATACGCAGTATTTT
CASSPTGAGTDTQYF
>TRBJ2-5|TRBV27|.|.
TGTGCCAGCACCCCGGCGGGGAATCAAGAGACCCAGTACTTC
CASTPAGNQETQYF
>TRBJ2-5|TRBV6-5|.|TRBD1
TGTGCCAGCAGTTACCGCCCAGGGGGCGCCGAGACCCAGTACTTC
CASSYRPGGAETQYF
>TRBJ1-5|TRBV7-3|.|.
TGTGCCAGCAAGCTAGTGGGGGCAGATTATCAGCCCCAGCATTTT
CASKLVGADYQPQHF
>TRBJ1-3|TRBV7-6|.|TRBD1
TGTGCCAGCAGCCCCAGGGGACAGGGGGCTTCGGGAAACACCATATATTTT
CASSPRGQGASGNTIYF
>TRBJ1-1|TRBV19|.|TRBD1
TGTGCCAGTAGGTTGACAGGGGGGGTCACTGAAGCTTTCTTT
CASRLTGGVTEAFF
>TRBJ2-5|TRBV11-2|.|TRBD2
TGTGCCAGCAGCTTAGATCCGGGGGAGGGAGAGACCCAGTACTTC
CASSLDPGEGETQYF
>TRBJ2-7|TRBV11-2|once|.
TGTGCCAGCAGCTTGGGGGCGGCCACCTACGAGCAGTACTTC
CASSLGAATYEQYF
>TRBJ2-3|TRBV27|.|.
TGTGCCAGCAGTTTTGGCGGTAGCACAGATACGCAGTATTTT
CASSFGGSTDTQYF
>TRBJ1-3|TRBV9|.|.
TGTGCCAGCAGCCACCGACAGGACTCTGGAAACACCATATATTTT
CASSHRQDSGNTIYF
>TRBJ1-1|TRBV9|.|TRBD1
TGTGCCAGCAGCCCTCGGGGACAGGTCTTGGAGAACACTGAAGCTTTCTTT
CASSPRGQVLENTEAFF
>TRBJ2-2|TRBV9|.|.
TGTGCCAGCAGCGCTACAGGGTGGGCCGGGGAGCTGTTTTTT
CASSATGWAGELFF
>TRBJ2-7|TRBV7-9|.|.
TGTGCCAGCAGCTTAGGAGTCGCAGGCGAGCAGTACTTC
CASSLGVAGEQYF
>TRBJ1-6|TRBV10-2|.|TRBD1
TGCGCCAGCGGGACAGGGAATTCACCCCTCCACTTT
CASGTGNSPLHF
>TRBJ1-2|TRBV27|.|.
TGTGCCAGCAGCTCGGTGGTAGGGGATCATGGCTACACCTTC
CASSSVVGDHGYTF
>TRBJ1-1|TRBV6-5|.|.
TGTGCCAGCAGTTACGGGGGGGTAAACACTGAAGCTTTCTTT
CASSYGGVNTEAFF
>TRBJ2-1|TRBV27|.|.
TGTGCCAGCAGTTTACCGGGACTGCACTCCTACAATGAGCAGTTCTTC
CASSLPGLHSYNEQFF
>TRBJ2-7|TRBV6-5|once|TRBD1
TGTGCCAGCAGCTGGACAGGGGCGGCCGAGCAGTACTTC
CASSWTGAAEQYF
>TRBJ1-5|TRBV27|.|TRBD1
TGTGCCAACAGTCCGGGGACAGGGAGGCAGCCCCAGCATTTT
CANSPGTGRQPQHF
>TRBJ1-4|TRBV7-2|once|TRBD1
TGTGCCAGCAGCTACCCGACAGGGTCAGGTGAAAAACTGTTTTTT
CASSYPTGSGEKLFF
>TRBJ2-5|TRBV7-9|.|TRBD2
TGTGCCAGCAGCTTAGTAAGCGGGGGGGCCGTTGAGACCCAGTACTTC
CASSLVSGGAVETQYF
>TRBJ2-2|TRBV9|.|TRBD1
TGTGCCAGCAGCGTAGACCCCACCCGGGACAGGTACACCGGGGAGCTGTTTTTT
CASSVDPTRDRYTGELFF
>TRBJ1-5|TRBV5-8|.|.
TGTGCCAGCAGCTTGGGGGACACTCATAGCAATCAGCCCCAGCATTTT
CASSLGDTHSNQPQHF
>TRBJ2-7|TRBV6-5|.|.
TGTGCCAGCAGCCCATCCGGGGGGCCAAACTACGAGCAGTACTTC
CASSPSGGPNYEQYF
>TRBJ2-7|TRBV28|.|.
TGTGCCAGCAGTTTCTGGCCTTCAGGGGCTGGCGAGCAGTACTTC
CASSFWPSGAGEQYF
>TRBJ1-1|TRBV19|.|TRBD1
TGTGCCAGTACCCCGGGACAGTTGAACACTGAAGCTTTCTTT
CASTPGQLNTEAFF
>TRBJ2-5|TRBV9|.|.
TGTGCCAGCAGCGTAGGCGATTTGACCGGGGAGACCCAGTACTTC
CASSVGDLTGETQYF
>TRBJ2-1|TRBV11-2|once|.
TGTGCCAGCGGCGAAGACTACTACAATGAGCAGTTCTTC
CASGEDYYNEQFF
>TRBJ2-1|TRBV9|.|.
TGTGCCAGCAGCGTCTGGGACACCGACAATGAGCAGTTCTTC
CASSVWDTDNEQFF
>TRBJ1-2|TRBV6-5|.|.
TGTGCCAGCAGCCCCCCCGACATGTATGGCTACACCTTC
CASSPPDMYGYTF
>TRBJ1-5|TRBV7-2|.|.
TGTGCCAGCAGTCCAGGTTCAGGGGATGGCCAGCCCCAGCATTTT
CASSPGSGDGQPQHF